This T cell receptor (beta chain) was sequenced during a study of PD-1 blockade in classical Hodgkin lymphoma. Every one of the patients relapsed after autologous stem cell transplantation (brentuximab vedotin exposure was variable). The data were produced by immunoSEQ multiplex PCR, yet TCRdb's version contains in-frame clones alone and is incomplete. This sample has about 14,000 clones, with around 83% found just once. The CDR3 runs to 16 residues. CDR1 is KGHSH, CDR2 LQKENI, per germline. The J segment lost 1 base and the V segment lost 4 bases, leaving 4 bases of the junction unmatched. The sequence derives from a human donor with classical Hodgkin lymphoma. The V gene is TRBV18, the J gene TRBJ2-3, with TRBD1 identical over 11 bases. Sequenced here: peripheral blood mononuclear cells (PBMCs), sampled at baseline. This chain's CDR3 is CASSQRDRGGTDTQYF. CDR3 in DNA: TGTGCCAGCTCACAACGGGACAGGGGGGGCACAGATACGCAGTATTTT.